This T cell receptor beta chain was obtained from a study of human versus mouse CDR3 diversity and MHC coevolution. About the study: immunoSEQ was reported to reach one in 200,000 T cells sensitivity.

Comments on this clone: Its specificity is unknown.

J was trimmed by 1 base and V by 0 bases; bases with no gene match: 7. The V gene's germline CDR1 is SGDLS and CDR2 YYNGEE. This CDR3 has 17 amino acids. Naive CD4 T cells were sorted as CD45RO-negative, CD62L-positive. Study findings and constraints: In humans, T-cell selection involved 5 or 6 MHC II alleles. Most of the three human donors had the lowest clonal inequality.

The assay was immunoSEQ multiplex PCR, and TCRdb's table has in-frame clones only and misses some. This sample has 45,000 to 75,000 clones, with just under 95% found just once. Sequencing input: naive CD4+ T cells from blood. The subset denotes: CD45RO-negative CD62L-positive naive CD4 T cells. This chain uses TRBV9 with TRBJ1-3; 7 bases match TRBD1. The origin of this receptor is a person in their sixties in good health. The CDR3 bases are TGTGCCAGCAGCGTAGGGACAGGCGAGCCATCTGGAAACACCATATATTTT. Translated, it gives CASSVGTGEPSGNTIYF.